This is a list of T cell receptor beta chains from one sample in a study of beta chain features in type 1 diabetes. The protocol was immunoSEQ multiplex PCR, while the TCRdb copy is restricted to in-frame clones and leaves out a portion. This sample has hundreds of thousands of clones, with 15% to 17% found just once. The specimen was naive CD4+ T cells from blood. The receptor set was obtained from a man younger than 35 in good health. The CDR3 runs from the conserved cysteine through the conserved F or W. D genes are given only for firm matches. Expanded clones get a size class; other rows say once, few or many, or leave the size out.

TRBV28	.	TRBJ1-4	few	CASNQGSEKLFF	TGTGCCAGCAATCAAGGTAGCGAAAAACTGTTTTTT
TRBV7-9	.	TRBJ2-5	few	CASSGRGHSLETQYF	TGTGCCAGTAGCGGGCGGGGACACTCACTAGAGACCCAGTACTTC
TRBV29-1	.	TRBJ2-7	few	CSVSGRLSYEQYF	TGCAGCGTTAGCGGACGGCTCTCCTACGAGCAGTACTTC
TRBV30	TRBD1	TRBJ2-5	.	CAWSTTGGQETQYF	TGTGCCTGGAGTACGACAGGGGGCCAAGAGACCCAGTACTTC
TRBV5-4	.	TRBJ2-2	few	CASSLSPSRNTGELFF	TGTGCCAGCAGCTTATCCCCATCGCGTAACACCGGGGAGCTGTTTTTT
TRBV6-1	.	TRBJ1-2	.	CASREGVGHYGYTF	TGTGCCAGCAGGGAGGGTGTAGGGCACTATGGCTACACCTTC
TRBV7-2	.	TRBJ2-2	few	CASSLALMRVRNTGELFF	TGTGCCAGCAGCTTAGCGCTTATGAGGGTTCGGAACACCGGGGAGCTGTTTTTT
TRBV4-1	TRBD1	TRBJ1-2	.	CASSLGQATNYGYTF	TGCGCCAGCAGCCTGGGACAGGCGACTAACTATGGCTACACCTTC
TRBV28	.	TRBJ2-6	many	CASSRSSGANVLTF	TGTGCCAGCAGCCGAAGCTCTGGGGCCAACGTCCTGACTTTC
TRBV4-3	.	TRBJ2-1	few	CASSQDKRVEQFF	TGCGCCAGCAGCCAAGATAAGAGGGTGGAGCAGTTCTTC
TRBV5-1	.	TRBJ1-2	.	CASSYSGSSNYGYTF	TGCGCCAGCAGCTATTCAGGGTCTTCTAACTATGGCTACACCTTC
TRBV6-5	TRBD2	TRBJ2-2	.	CASSSVASGSTGELFF	TGTGCCAGCAGTTCGGTTGCTAGCGGGAGCACCGGGGAGCTGTTTTTT
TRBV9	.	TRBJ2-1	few	CASSVGLAGYNEQFF	TGTGCCAGCAGCGTGGGACTCGCGGGCTACAATGAGCAGTTCTTC
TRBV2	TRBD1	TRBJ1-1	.	CASSTTGGPGRTEAFF	TGTGCCAGCAGTACTACAGGGGGCCCGGGCCGGACTGAAGCTTTCTTT
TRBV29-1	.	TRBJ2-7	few	CSVVGIDRVSYEQYF	TGCAGCGTTGTGGGTATAGACAGAGTGTCCTACGAGCAGTACTTC
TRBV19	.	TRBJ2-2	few	CASSIVDTGELFF	TGTGCCAGTAGTATAGTTGACACCGGGGAGCTGTTTTTT
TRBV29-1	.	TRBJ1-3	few	CSVWDWGNTIYF	TGCAGCGTTTGGGATTGGGGAAACACCATATATTTT
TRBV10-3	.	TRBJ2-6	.	CAISQWGPSGANVLTF	TGTGCCATCAGCCAGTGGGGGCCCTCTGGGGCCAACGTCCTGACTTTC
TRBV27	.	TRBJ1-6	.	CASSFYLNSPLHF	TGTGCCAGCAGTTTTTACCTTAATTCACCCCTCCACTTT